This entry describes one TCR beta chain. Some clones are missing from TCRdb's copy, which holds only in-frame ones; the method was immunoSEQ multiplex PCR. In the table there are roughly 100,000 clones, roughly 89% of which are singletons. The data were taken from a study of control samples from healthy donors and cancer patients. Trimming stripped 0 bases from V and 0 bases from J, with 15 bases between. CDR3 length equals 18 residues. CDR1 is LNHDA, CDR2 SQIVND, per germline (reference sequence). The receptor's source is a human donor in good health. The donor label of this sample is uncertain. The rearrangement joins TRBV19 to TRBJ2-1; the D call may be TRBD1 or TRBD2 (6 bases each). Sequenced sample: blood. CDR3 amino acids: CASSIDHGGRSSYNEQFF. The CDR3 DNA reads as TGTGCCAGTAGTATAGATCATGGGGGGCGGAGCTCCTACAATGAGCAGTTCTTC.